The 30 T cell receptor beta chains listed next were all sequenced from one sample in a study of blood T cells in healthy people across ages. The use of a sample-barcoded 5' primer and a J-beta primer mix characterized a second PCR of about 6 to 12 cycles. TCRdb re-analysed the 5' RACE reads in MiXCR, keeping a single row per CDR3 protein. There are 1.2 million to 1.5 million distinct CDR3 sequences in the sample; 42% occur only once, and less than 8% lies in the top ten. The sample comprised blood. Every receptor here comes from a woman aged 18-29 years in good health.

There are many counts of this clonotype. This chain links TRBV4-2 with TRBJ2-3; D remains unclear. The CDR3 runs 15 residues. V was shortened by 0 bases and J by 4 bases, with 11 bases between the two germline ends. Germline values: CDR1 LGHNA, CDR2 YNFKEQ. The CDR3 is CASSQDRLVADTQYF. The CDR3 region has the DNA TGTGCCAGCAGCCAAGACCGGCTAGTAGCAGATACGCAGTATTTT.

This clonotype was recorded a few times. As DNA, the CDR3 is TGTGCCAGCAGCCCCGACAGGGATGAAAAACTGTTTTTT. Translating it yields CASSPDRDEKLFF. This chain uses TRBV7-6 with TRBJ1-4; 7 bases align to TRBD1. J was trimmed by 6 bases and V by 5 bases; bases with no gene match: 3. Germline CDR1 reads SGHVS; CDR2 reads FNYEAQ. This CDR3 spans 13 amino acids.

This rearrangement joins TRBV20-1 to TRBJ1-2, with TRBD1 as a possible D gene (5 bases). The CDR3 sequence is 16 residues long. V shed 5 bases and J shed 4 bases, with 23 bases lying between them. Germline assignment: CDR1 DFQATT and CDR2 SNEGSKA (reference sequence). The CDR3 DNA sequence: TGCAGTGCTCGAGCCGAGGAGACAGTACAGTCCTATGGCTACACCTTC. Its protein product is CSARAEETVQSYGYTF.

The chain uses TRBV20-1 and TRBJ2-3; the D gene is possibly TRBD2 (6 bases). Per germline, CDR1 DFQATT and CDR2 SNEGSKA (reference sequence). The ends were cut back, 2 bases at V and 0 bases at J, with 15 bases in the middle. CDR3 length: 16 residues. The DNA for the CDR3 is TGCAGTGCTAGAATTGGGGGGACCTCTAGCACAGATACGCAGTATTTT. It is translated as CSARIGGTSSTDTQYF.

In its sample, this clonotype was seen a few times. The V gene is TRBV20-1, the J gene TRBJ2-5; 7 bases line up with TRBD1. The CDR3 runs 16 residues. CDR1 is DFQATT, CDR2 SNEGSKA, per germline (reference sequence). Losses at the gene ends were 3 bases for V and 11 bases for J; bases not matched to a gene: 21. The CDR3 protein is CSARTGQESTYNEQYF. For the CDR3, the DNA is TGCAGTGCTAGGACCGGACAGGAGAGTACCTACAATGAGCAGTACTTC.

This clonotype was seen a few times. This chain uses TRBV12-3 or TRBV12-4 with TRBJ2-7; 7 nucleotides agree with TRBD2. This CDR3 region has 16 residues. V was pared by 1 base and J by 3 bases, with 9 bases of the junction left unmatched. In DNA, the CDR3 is TGTGCCAGCAGTTTAGGGGGAGGGGATACCTACTACGAGCAGTACTTC. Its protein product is CASSLGGGDTYYEQYF.

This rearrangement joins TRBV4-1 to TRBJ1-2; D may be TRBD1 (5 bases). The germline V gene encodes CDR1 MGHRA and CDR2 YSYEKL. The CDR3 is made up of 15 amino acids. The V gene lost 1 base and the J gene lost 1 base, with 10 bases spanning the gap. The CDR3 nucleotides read TGCGCCAGCAGCCAAGGGGGGGGAGGTAACTATGGCTACACCTTC. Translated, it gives CASSQGGGGNYGYTF.

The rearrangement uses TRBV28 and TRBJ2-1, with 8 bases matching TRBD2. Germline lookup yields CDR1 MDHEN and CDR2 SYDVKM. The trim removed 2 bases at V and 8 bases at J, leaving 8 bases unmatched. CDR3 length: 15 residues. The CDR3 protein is CASSLTLAASDEQFF. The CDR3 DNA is TGTGCCAGCAGTTTAACACTAGCGGCATCGGATGAGCAGTTCTTC.

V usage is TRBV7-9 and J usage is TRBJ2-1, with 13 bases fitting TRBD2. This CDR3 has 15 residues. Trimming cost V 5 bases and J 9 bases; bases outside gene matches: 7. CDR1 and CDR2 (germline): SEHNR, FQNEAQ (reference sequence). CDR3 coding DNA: TGTGCCAGCAGCGGACTAGCGGGAGCGTTGACTGAGCAGTTCTTC. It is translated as CASSGLAGALTEQFF.

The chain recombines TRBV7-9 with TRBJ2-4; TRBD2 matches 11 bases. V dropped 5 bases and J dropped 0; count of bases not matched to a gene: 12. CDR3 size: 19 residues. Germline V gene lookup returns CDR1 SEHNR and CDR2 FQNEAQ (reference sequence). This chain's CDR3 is CASSLLTSGTTLAKNIQYF. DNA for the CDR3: TGTGCCAGCAGCCTACTGACTAGCGGGACAACACTAGCCAAAAACATTCAGTACTTC.

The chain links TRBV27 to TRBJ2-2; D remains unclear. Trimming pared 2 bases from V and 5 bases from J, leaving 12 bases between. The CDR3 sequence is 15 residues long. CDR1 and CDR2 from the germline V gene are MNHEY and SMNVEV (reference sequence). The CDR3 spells CASSLSTLGTGELFF. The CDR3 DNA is TGTGCCAGCAGTTTAAGTACTCTGGGGACCGGGGAGCTGTTTTTT.

As DNA, the CDR3 is TGCGCCAGCAGCTTGGAGGGAGACAATGAGCAGTACTTC. This codes for CASSLEGDNEQYF. This rearrangement joins TRBV5-1 to TRBJ2-1; D may be TRBD2 (5 bases). The J call may be wrong; the DNA end is better matched by TRBJ2-7. From germline, CDR1 is SGHRS and CDR2 YFSETQ. The CDR3 length is 13 residues.

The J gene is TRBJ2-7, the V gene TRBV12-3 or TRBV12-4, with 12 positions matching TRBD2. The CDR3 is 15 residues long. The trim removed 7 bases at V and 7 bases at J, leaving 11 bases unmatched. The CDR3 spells CASIPTSGSNNEQYF. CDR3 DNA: TGTGCCAGCATCCCGACTAGCGGGAGTAACAATGAGCAGTACTTC.

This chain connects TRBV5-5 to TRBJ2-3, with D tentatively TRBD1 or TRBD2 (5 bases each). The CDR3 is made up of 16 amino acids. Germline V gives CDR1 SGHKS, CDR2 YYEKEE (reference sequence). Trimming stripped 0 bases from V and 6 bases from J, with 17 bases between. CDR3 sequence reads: CASSLEGRAVSDTQYF. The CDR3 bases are TGTGCCAGCAGCTTGGAGGGGCGAGCGGTGTCGGATACGCAGTATTTT.

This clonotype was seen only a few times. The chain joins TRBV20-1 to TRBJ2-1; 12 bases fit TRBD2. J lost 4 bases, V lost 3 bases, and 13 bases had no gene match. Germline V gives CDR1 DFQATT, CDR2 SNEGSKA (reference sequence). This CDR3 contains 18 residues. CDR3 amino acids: CSASLASGRALLYNEQFF. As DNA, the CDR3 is TGCAGTGCTAGTTTGGCTAGCGGGAGGGCCCTGCTATACAATGAGCAGTTCTTC.

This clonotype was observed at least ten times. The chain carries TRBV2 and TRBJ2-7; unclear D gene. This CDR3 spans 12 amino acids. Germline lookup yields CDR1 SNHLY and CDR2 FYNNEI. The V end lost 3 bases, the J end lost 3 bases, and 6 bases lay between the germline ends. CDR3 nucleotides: TGTGCCAGCAGTGAGGCCGGCTACGAGCAGTACTTC. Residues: CASSEAGYEQYF.

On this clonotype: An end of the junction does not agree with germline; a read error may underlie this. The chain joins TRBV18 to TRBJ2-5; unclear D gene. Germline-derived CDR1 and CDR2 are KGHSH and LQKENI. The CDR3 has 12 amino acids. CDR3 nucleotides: TGTGCCAGCGCACCGGGCCAAGAGACCCAGTACTTC. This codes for CASAPGQETQYF.

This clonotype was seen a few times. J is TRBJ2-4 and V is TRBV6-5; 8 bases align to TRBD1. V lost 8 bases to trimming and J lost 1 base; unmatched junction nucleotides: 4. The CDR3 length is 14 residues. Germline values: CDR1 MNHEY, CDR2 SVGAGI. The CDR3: CASHRGSAKNIQYF. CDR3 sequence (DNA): TGTGCCAGCCACAGGGGGTCTGCCAAAAACATTCAGTACTTC.

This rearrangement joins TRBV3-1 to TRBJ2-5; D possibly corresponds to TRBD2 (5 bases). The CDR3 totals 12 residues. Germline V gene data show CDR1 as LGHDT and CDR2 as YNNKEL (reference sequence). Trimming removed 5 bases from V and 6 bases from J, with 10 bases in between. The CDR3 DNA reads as TGTGCCAGCAGCTCCTCGGGGAAGACCCAGTACTTC. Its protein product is CASSSSGKTQYF.

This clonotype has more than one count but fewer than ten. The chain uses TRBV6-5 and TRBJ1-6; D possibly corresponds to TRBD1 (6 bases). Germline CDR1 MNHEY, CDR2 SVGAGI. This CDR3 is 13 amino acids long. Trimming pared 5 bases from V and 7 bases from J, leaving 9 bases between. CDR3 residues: CASSVGANSPLHF. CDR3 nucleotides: TGTGCCAGCAGTGTGGGGGCGAATTCACCCCTCCACTTT.

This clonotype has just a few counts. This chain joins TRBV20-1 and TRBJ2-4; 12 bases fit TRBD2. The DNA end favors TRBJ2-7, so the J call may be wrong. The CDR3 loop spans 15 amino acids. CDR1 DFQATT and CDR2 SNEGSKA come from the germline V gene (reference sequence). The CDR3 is CSARASGRAGVEQYF. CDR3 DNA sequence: TGCAGTGCTAGGGCTAGCGGGAGGGCCGGGGTCGAGCAGTACTTC.

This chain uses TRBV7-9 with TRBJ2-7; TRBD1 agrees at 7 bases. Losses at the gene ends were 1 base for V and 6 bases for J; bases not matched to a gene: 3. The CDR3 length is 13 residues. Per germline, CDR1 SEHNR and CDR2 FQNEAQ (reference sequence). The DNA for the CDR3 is TGTGCCAGCAGCTTAGAGGGGGCTAGCGAGCAGTACTTC. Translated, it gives CASSLEGASEQYF.

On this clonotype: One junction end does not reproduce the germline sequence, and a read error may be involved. CDR3 residues: CASRDGQGATFEQYF. The CDR3 DNA reads TGCGCCAGCAGGGACGGACAGGGGGCGACTTTCGAGCAGTACTTC. The chain employs TRBV2 and TRBJ2-5; TRBD1 matches at 11 bases. The DNA end favors TRBJ2-7, so the J call may be wrong. Germline V lookup: CDR1 SNHLY, CDR2 FYNNEI. The CDR3 is 15 amino acids.

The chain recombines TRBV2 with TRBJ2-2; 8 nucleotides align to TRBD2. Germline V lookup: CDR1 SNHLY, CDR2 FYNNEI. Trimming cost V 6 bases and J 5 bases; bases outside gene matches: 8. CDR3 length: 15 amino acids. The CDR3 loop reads CASRDDGGETGELFF. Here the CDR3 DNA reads TGTGCCAGCAGGGATGACGGGGGGGAGACCGGGGAGCTGTTTTTT.

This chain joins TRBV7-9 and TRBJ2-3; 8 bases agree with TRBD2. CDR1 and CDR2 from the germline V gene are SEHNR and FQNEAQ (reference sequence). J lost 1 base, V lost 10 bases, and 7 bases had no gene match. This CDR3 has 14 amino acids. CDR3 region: CATSGGRRTDTQYF. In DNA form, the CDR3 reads TGTGCCACCAGTGGCGGGAGGCGCACAGATACGCAGTATTTT.

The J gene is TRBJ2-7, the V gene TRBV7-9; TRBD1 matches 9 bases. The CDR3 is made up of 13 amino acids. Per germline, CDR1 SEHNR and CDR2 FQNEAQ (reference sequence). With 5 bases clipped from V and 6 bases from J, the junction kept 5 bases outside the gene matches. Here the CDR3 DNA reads TGTGCCAGCAGCGCGGGACAGGGTGCCGAGCAGTACTTC. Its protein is CASSAGQGAEQYF.

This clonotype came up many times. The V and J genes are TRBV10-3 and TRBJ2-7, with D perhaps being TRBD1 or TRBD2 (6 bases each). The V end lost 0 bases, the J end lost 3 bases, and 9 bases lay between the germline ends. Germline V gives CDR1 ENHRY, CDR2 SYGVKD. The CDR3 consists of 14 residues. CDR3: CAISESGGNYEQYF. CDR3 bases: TGTGCCATCAGTGAGTCGGGGGGCAACTACGAGCAGTACTTC.

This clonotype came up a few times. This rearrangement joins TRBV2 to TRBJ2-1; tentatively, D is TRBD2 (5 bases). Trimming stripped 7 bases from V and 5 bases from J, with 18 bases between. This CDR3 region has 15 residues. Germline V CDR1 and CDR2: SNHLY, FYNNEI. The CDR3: CASTSRPGENNEQFF. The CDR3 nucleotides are TGTGCCAGCACCTCGCGACCTGGGGAGAACAATGAGCAGTTCTTC.

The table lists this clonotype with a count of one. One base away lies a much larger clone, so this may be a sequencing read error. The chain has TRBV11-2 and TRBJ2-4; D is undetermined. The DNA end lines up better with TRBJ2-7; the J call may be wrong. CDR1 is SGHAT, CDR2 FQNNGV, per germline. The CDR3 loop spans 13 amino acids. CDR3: CASSVAWGYEQYF. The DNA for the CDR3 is TGTGCCAGCAGCGTCGCCTGGGGTTACGAGCAGTACTTC.

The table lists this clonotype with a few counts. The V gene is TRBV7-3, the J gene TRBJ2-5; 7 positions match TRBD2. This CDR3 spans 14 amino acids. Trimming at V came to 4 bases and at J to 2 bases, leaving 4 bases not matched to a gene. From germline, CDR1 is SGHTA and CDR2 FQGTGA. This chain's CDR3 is CASSWAGEQETQYF. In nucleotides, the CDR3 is TGTGCCAGCAGCTGGGCGGGGGAGCAAGAGACCCAGTACTTC.